The 10 T cell receptor beta chains given below trace back to one sample, sequenced in a study of T-cell reconstitution after alpha-beta-depleted transplantation in children. Construction of the TCRbeta library involved unique molecular identifiers. MiXCR was run by TCRdb on the PCR reads, yielding one entry per CDR3 protein. The sample comprises almost 400,000 distinct CDR3 sequences, approximately 20% of which are singletons, and approximately 3.8% rests with the top ten. The sequences come from PBMCs from the stem cell graft donor, collected from the stem cell graft. The source is a human donor who donated a stem cell graft to a child with acute myeloid leukemia.

The chain has TRBV12-3 or TRBV12-4 and TRBJ2-5; D ambiguous. Between the trimmed V and J ends, which lost 6 bases and 4 bases, there was a span of 9 bases. The CDR3 has 12 residues. The CDR3: CASSSSLETQYF. The CDR3 nucleotides read TGTGCCAGCAGCTCCTCCCTAGAGACCCAGTACTTC.

The chain carries TRBV29-1 and TRBJ2-7, with a possible D match to TRBD2 (5 bases). The V and J ends lost 6 bases and 2 bases respectively, with 14 bases between them. Germline lookup yields CDR1 SQVTM and CDR2 ANQGSEA. The CDR3 sequence is 13 residues long. The CDR3 DNA sequence: TGCAGCGTCGACTTTCGGGGAGCCTACGAGCAGTACTTC. Its translation: CSVDFRGAYEQYF.

This clonotype was seen a handful of times. The chain has TRBV7-9 and TRBJ1-2; D is perhaps TRBD1 (5 bases). Trimming stripped 2 bases from V and 8 bases from J, with 9 bases between. The germline gives CDR1 SEHNR, CDR2 FQNEAQ (reference sequence). CDR3 length: 12 residues. The CDR3 DNA follows: TGTGCCAGCAGCTTATTCCCAGGGGGCTACACCTTC. It encodes CASSLFPGGYTF. The whole variable domain, filled in from reference TRBV7-9 and TRBJ1-2, reads DTGVSQNPRHKITKRGQNVTFRCDPISEHNRLYWYRQTLGQGPEFLTYFQNEAQLEKSRLLSDRFSAERPKGSFSTLEIQRTEQGDSAMYLCASSLFPGGYTFGSGTRLTVV.

V usage is TRBV6-5 and J usage is TRBJ2-1, with D perhaps TRBD1 (6 bases). CDR3 length: 11 residues. The germline V gene encodes CDR1 MNHEY and CDR2 SVGAGI. Trimming cost V 2 bases and J 14 bases, with 10 bases left between them. The CDR3 region is CASSYMNREFF. Here the CDR3 DNA reads TGTGCCAGCAGTTACATGAACAGGGAGTTCTTC.

This clonotype turned up a few times. The CDR3 region is CASGGRTSGSYEQFF. CDR3 DNA sequence: TGTGCTAGTGGGGGCCGGACTAGCGGGAGCTATGAGCAGTTCTTC. This chain uses TRBV12-5 with TRBJ2-1, with 13 bases aligning to TRBD2. Germline loops: CDR1 LGHNT, CDR2 FRNRAP. V was clipped by 6 bases and J by 8 bases; unmatched bases: 7. This CDR3 has 15 residues.

This clonotype was observed a few times. This chain links TRBV20-1 with TRBJ2-3; possibly TRBD2 for D (7 bases). V shed 6 bases and J shed 2 bases, with 15 bases lying between them. The V gene's germline CDR1 is DFQATT and CDR2 SNEGSKA (reference sequence). CDR3 size: 14 residues. The CDR3 DNA reads as TGCAGTGCCAGGCGGGGGCCCCCCACAGATACGCAGTATTTT. Encoded protein: CSARRGPPTDTQYF.

The chain carries TRBV18 and TRBJ2-1; 7 bases are shared with TRBD1. CDR1 is KGHSH, CDR2 LQKENI, per germline. J lost 6 bases, V lost 5 bases, and 10 bases had no gene match. The CDR3 consists of 15 residues. In DNA, the CDR3 is TGTGCCAGCTCATCGACAGGGTCAGTCAGCAATGAGCAGTTCTTC. Residues: CASSSTGSVSNEQFF.

This clonotype is a singleton in its sample. V gene TRBV5-1 combines with J gene TRBJ2-5, with 9 bases that match TRBD1. V lost 5 bases and J lost 1; bases outside the gene matches: 6. The V gene's germline CDR1 is SGHRS and CDR2 YFSETQ. The CDR3 totals 15 residues. CDR3 amino acids: CASSPIQGAQETQYF. The CDR3, as DNA: TGCGCCAGCAGTCCTATACAGGGGGCCCAAGAGACCCAGTACTTC.

The V call is TRBV18, the J call TRBJ2-1; possibly TRBD1 for D (6 bases). Germline CDR1 is KGHSH and CDR2 is LQKENI. This CDR3 has 13 amino acids. V lost 3 bases to trimming and J lost 8 bases, with 11 bases between them. The CDR3 bases are TGTGCCAGCTCACCTCTGGACAGCTATGAGCAGTTCTTC. Encoded protein: CASSPLDSYEQFF. Supplemented by reference TRBV18 and TRBJ2-1, the full variable domain reads NAGVMQNPRHLVRRRGQEARLRCSPMKGHSHVYWYRQLPEEGLKFMVYLQKENIIDESGMPKERFSAEFPKEGPSILRIQQVVRGDSAAYFCASSPLDSYEQFFGPGTRLTVL.

This clonotype was seen many times. The chain joins TRBV6-1 to TRBJ2-7; TRBD1 matches 8 bases. The CDR3 is 16 residues long. Trimming cost V 6 bases and J 2 bases; bases outside gene matches: 12. The germline V gene has CDR1 MNHNS and CDR2 SASEGT. CDR3 sequence reads: CASSRKPGQDAYEQYF. The CDR3 region has the DNA TGTGCCAGCAGCCGTAAACCGGGACAGGACGCCTACGAGCAGTACTTC.